Given below is one TCR beta chain in context. Antigen unknown. This entry is derived from a study of vaccination and CD4 T cells after COVID-19. Study summary: Overlapping spike peptides served as the stimulus for the cells. These peptides came from SARS-CoV-2 and from the common cold coronaviruses HCoV-NL63, HCoV-OC43 and HCoV-229E.

The treatment was: approximately nine-day PBMC culture with coronavirus spike peptide pools or control peptides (ViraFEST assay). From the unexposed donor, CD4+ T cells were collected ahead of the COVID-19 pandemic (2011-2018). Sequencing of DNA taken from cultured CD4+ T cells relied on the Oncomine TCR Beta short-read assay. One entry per CDR3 protein, called by TCRdb with MiXCR from the PCR reads. The sample carries about 5,600 distinct CDR3 sequences, over 35% recorded once. The sequenced material came from CD4+ T cells from blood, cultured in vitro. This sequence originates from a human donor in good health.

The CDR3 DNA follows: TGCAGTGCGATTACTAGCGGCGCTCCCAATGAGCAGTTCTTC. This gives the protein CSAITSGAPNEQFF. V and J are TRBV20-1 and TRBJ2-1, with 8 bases aligning to TRBD2. The CDR3 contains 14 residues. Trimming cost V 6 bases and J 6 bases; bases outside gene matches: 10. The germline CDR1 and CDR2 sequences are DFQATT and SNEGSKA (reference sequence).